Below are 29 T cell receptor beta chains sequenced from a single sample in a study of blood T cell repertoires in COVID-19 (dated by TCRdb to between 2020 and 2021). Libraries came from the immunoSEQ multiplex PCR assay. Not all clones reach the TCRdb copy of this immuneACCESS table, which keeps in-frame sequences only. Checked studies attribute under half of the gap to unresolved V genes and leave the rest unexplained. The sample yields around 42,000 clones; around 76% were counted once. Approximately 9% of the sample is held by the ten biggest clonotypes. The specimen was peripheral blood. The receptors originated from a man between 65 and 85 years old with active or convalescent COVID-19.

The CDR3 region has the DNA TGTGCCAGCAAGGCGACAGGTGATGGCTACACCTTC. It codes for CASKATGDGYTF. The chain is built from TRBV2 and TRBJ1-2, with D tentatively TRBD1 (6 bases). Germline CDR1 reads SNHLY; CDR2 reads FYNNEI. The CDR3 has 12 residues. Trimming stripped 7 bases from V and 6 bases from J, with 12 bases between.

The chain links TRBV7-9 to TRBJ2-1; 7 bases agree with TRBD1. Germline V gene data show CDR1 as SEHNR and CDR2 as FQNEAQ (reference sequence). This CDR3 has 19 residues. V shed 5 bases and J 4 bases; nucleotides not matched to a gene: 20. The CDR3 is CASSPPPGTANYRYNEQFF. For the CDR3, the DNA is TGTGCCAGCAGCCCCCCCCCTGGGACAGCGAATTATCGGTACAATGAGCAGTTCTTC.

This chain links TRBV4-1 with TRBJ2-7; TRBD2 might be the D (6 bases). The CDR3 runs 13 residues. The germline V and J ends were trimmed by 4 bases and 7 bases, with 14 bases remaining between them. Germline assignment: CDR1 MGHRA and CDR2 YSYEKL. The CDR3: CASSREAFGEQYF. The DNA for the CDR3 is TGCGCCAGCAGCCGGGAGGCTTTTGGAGAGCAGTACTTC.

The gene calls are TRBV5-1 and TRBJ2-1; tentative D call: TRBD2 (6 bases). Trimming stripped 5 bases from V and 9 bases from J, with 12 bases between. The CDR3 extends over 12 amino acids. From germline, CDR1 is SGHRS and CDR2 YFSETQ. The CDR3 DNA is TGCGCCAGCAGAAGCGGCGGGACTGAGCAGTTCTTC. This encodes CASRSGGTEQFF.

This chain joins TRBV5-1 and TRBJ1-6, with 9 bases fitting TRBD1. CDR1 is SGHRS and CDR2 is YFSETQ in the germline V gene. The CDR3 covers 15 residues. Trimming cost V 4 bases and J 5 bases; bases outside gene matches: 4. CDR3: CASSRGTGNNSPLHF. The DNA for the CDR3 is TGCGCCAGCAGCCGTGGGACAGGGAATAATTCACCCCTCCACTTT.

The CDR3, as DNA: TGTGCCAGCAGCCCAAGACAGGGGCGAAACACCGGGGAGCTGTTTTTT. It is translated as CASSPRQGRNTGELFF. The chain carries TRBV5-4 and TRBJ2-2; 8 bases are a match to TRBD1. V lost 4 bases and J lost 2; bases outside the gene matches: 7. There are 16 residues in the CDR3. Germline V gene data show CDR1 as SGHNT and CDR2 as YYREEE (reference sequence).

The CDR3 protein is CASRRTTTGELFF. CDR3 coding DNA: TGTGCCAGCCGCCGGACTACAACCGGGGAGCTGTTTTTT. V is TRBV11-3 and J is TRBJ2-2, with a tentative D call TRBD2 (6 bases). V lost 8 bases and J 5 bases, leaving 12 bases between the germline ends. The CDR3 runs to 13 residues. CDR1 SGHNT and CDR2 YENEEA come from the germline V gene. Full variable domain (remainder filled in from reference TRBV11-3 and TRBJ2-2): EAGVVQSPRYKIIEKKQPVAFWCNPISGHNTLYWYLQNLGQGPELLIRYENEEAVDDSQLPKDRFSAERLKGVDSTLKIQPAELGDSAVYLCASRRTTTGELFFGEGSRLTVL.

The chain links TRBV10-1 to TRBJ2-7, with a tentative D call TRBD1 (6 bases). CDR3 length: 15 residues. The V and J ends lost 2 bases and 2 bases respectively, with 13 bases between them. In germline, CDR1 is WNHNN, CDR2 SYGVQD (reference sequence). DNA for the CDR3: TGCGCCAGCAGTGAGGGACAGACAACTACCTACGAGCAGTACTTC. It yields the protein CASSEGQTTTYEQYF.

V and J are TRBV28 and TRBJ2-1; 8 bases are shared with TRBD2. This CDR3 spans 14 amino acids. Trimming cost V 7 bases and J 6 bases; bases outside gene matches: 8. Per germline, CDR1 MDHEN and CDR2 SYDVKM. The CDR3 coding sequence is TGTGCCAGCATCGGCGGCGGGGGGCGCAATGAGCAGTTCTTC. This encodes CASIGGGGRNEQFF.

The J gene is TRBJ2-3, the V gene TRBV30; 10 bases align to TRBD2. Germline V gives CDR1 GTSNPN, CDR2 SVGIG (reference sequence). The V and J ends lost 4 bases and 7 bases, in that order; junction bases with no gene match: 8. This CDR3 has 14 amino acids. The CDR3 is CAWTSSGGDNTQYF. DNA of the CDR3: TGTGCCTGGACTTCGAGCGGGGGGGATAATACGCAGTATTTT.

This clone showed up just once. The chain recombines TRBV4-2 with TRBJ1-2, with 8 bases identical to TRBD1. V shed 8 bases, J shed 2 bases, and the junction held 7 bases outside the gene matches. There are 14 residues in the CDR3. Looked up from germline, CDR1 is LGHNA and CDR2 is YNFKEQ. The CDR3 here is CASLGQGQNYGYTF. CDR3 in DNA: TGTGCCAGCCTCGGACAGGGCCAAAACTATGGCTACACCTTC.

This sequence joins TRBV10-3 and TRBJ2-2, with a tentative D call TRBD1 (5 bases). Trimming took off 7 bases at V and 8 bases at J, with 8 bases between the two ends. This CDR3 is built from 11 residues. The germline V gene encodes CDR1 ENHRY and CDR2 SYGVKD. This chain's CDR3 is CAIKGNGELFF. DNA of the CDR3: TGTGCCATCAAGGGGAATGGGGAGCTGTTTTTT.

For this clone: The sample carries other DNA sequences with the same CDR3. The rearrangement uses TRBV2 and TRBJ1-3, with 11 nucleotides matching TRBD1. Losses at the gene ends were 6 bases for V and 3 bases for J; bases not matched to a gene: 1. Germline CDR1 reads SNHLY; CDR2 reads FYNNEI. The CDR3 length is 14 residues. The CDR3 region is CASRDRGLGNTIYF. CDR3 sequence (DNA): TGTGCCAGCAGGGACAGGGGGCTTGGAAACACCATATATTTT.

This sequence joins TRBV5-1 and TRBJ1-2; TRBD1 might be the D (5 bases). Germline-derived CDR1 and CDR2 are SGHRS and YFSETQ. The V end lost 2 bases, the J end lost 7 bases, and 9 bases lay between the germline ends. The CDR3 sequence is 12 residues long. CDR3 sequence (DNA): TGCGCCAGCAGCTTAGACAGTGCTGGCTACACCTTC. This encodes CASSLDSAGYTF. The whole variable domain, filled in from reference TRBV5-1 and TRBJ1-2, reads KAGVTQTPRYLIKTRGQQVTLSCSPISGHRSVSWYQQTPGQGLQFLFEYFSETQRNKGNFPGRFSGRQFSNSRSEMNVSTLELGDSALYLCASSLDSAGYTFGSGTRLTVV.

V gene TRBV29-1 combines with J gene TRBJ2-3; possible D gene TRBD1, 5 bases. The CDR3 totals 13 residues. V lost 4 bases and J lost 3, with 11 bases in between. Germline assignment: CDR1 SQVTM and CDR2 ANQGSEA. The CDR3 DNA sequence: TGCAGCGTTGGTAGGGGTGGAACAGATACGCAGTATTTT. Translation: CSVGRGGTDTQYF.

This clone has a single count. The V call is TRBV19, the J call TRBJ1-6; the D gene is possibly TRBD1 (6 bases). The ends were cut back, 4 bases at V and 6 bases at J, with 13 bases in the middle. Germline V CDR1 and CDR2: LNHDA, SQIVND (reference sequence). The CDR3 sequence is 15 residues long. Here the CDR3 DNA reads TGTGCCAGTAGTACCCCGACAGGCCTTAATTCACCCCTCCACTTT. Protein: CASSTPTGLNSPLHF.

The genes are TRBV11-2 and TRBJ2-7; D perhaps matches TRBD1 (6 bases). V was pared by 5 bases and J by 3 bases, with 17 bases between. This CDR3 has 15 residues. Germline loops: CDR1 SGHAT, CDR2 FQNNGV. The CDR3 loop reads CASSRLTGSLYEQYF. CDR3 DNA sequence: TGTGCCAGCAGCCGACTGACAGGCTCTCTCTACGAGCAGTACTTC.

This sequence joins TRBV19 and TRBJ1-5, with 8 bases lining up with TRBD1. Unmatched junction bases numbered 14, after V lost 4 bases and J lost 6 bases. Germline-derived CDR1 and CDR2 are LNHDA and SQIVND (reference sequence). The CDR3 is 17 amino acids. In nucleotides, the CDR3 is TGTGCCAGTAGTAGTAATCGGCAGGGGGCTTCTTTTCAGCCCCAGCATTTT. It is translated as CASSSNRQGASFQPQHF.

Ten or more counts support this clone. The chain recombines TRBV4-2 with TRBJ2-1; 8 bases align to TRBD2. Germline V lookup: CDR1 LGHNA, CDR2 YNFKEQ. Trimming removed 1 base from V and 1 base from J; junction bases left unmatched: 12. This CDR3 contains 19 residues. CDR3 amino acids: CASSQVPSGFGNSYNEQFF. The CDR3 DNA is TGTGCCAGCAGCCAAGTTCCTAGCGGGTTTGGAAATTCCTACAATGAGCAGTTCTTC.

V usage is TRBV7-9 and J usage is TRBJ1-1; D unclear. CDR3 size: 12 residues. V was cut by 6 bases and J by 8 bases, with 13 bases left in between. In germline, CDR1 is SEHNR, CDR2 FQNEAQ (reference sequence). The CDR3 nucleotides read TGTGCCAGCAGTCGGGTCGGATTCGAAGCTTTCTTT. It specifies CASSRVGFEAFF.

This chain connects TRBV2 to TRBJ1-6; D ambiguous. The CDR3 runs 15 residues. From germline, CDR1 is SNHLY and CDR2 FYNNEI. The V gene lost 2 bases and the J gene lost 7 bases, with 12 bases spanning the gap. The CDR3 DNA reads as TGTGCCAGCAGTGAACGCTGGGCCAGCAATTCACCCCTCCACTTT. Protein sequence: CASSERWASNSPLHF.

The chain employs TRBV6-1 and TRBJ1-1, with no clear D. The CDR3 runs 13 residues. V lost 1 base to trimming and J lost 5 bases, with 8 bases between them. Per the germline V gene, CDR1 is MNHNS and CDR2 is SASEGT. CDR3 protein: CASSEEEETEAFF. In DNA form, the CDR3 reads TGTGCCAGCAGTGAAGAAGAGGAAACTGAAGCTTTCTTT.

The rearrangement joins TRBV7-9 to TRBJ1-5, with 9 nucleotides matching TRBD1. The CDR3 has 15 residues. Germline lookup yields CDR1 SEHNR and CDR2 FQNEAQ (reference sequence). Unmatched junction bases numbered 4, after V lost 5 bases and J lost 2 bases. The CDR3: CASSPDRGGNQPQHF. CDR3 DNA sequence: TGTGCCAGCAGCCCGGACAGGGGTGGCAATCAGCCCCAGCATTTT.

This rearrangement joins TRBV6-1 to TRBJ1-5; D is perhaps TRBD1 (5 bases). Between the trimmed V and J ends, which lost 2 bases and 4 bases, there was a span of 6 bases. The CDR3 sequence is 13 residues long. CDR1 MNHNS and CDR2 SASEGT come from the germline V gene. CDR3 bases: TGTGCCAGCAGTGAATCAGGGAATCAGCCCCAGCATTTT. Translated: CASSESGNQPQHF.

By sample fraction, this clone is medium-sized. The V gene is TRBV4-2, the J gene TRBJ2-1, with a weak D call TRBD2 (6 bases). Germline CDR1 and CDR2: LGHNA and YNFKEQ. Trimming removed 7 bases at V and 0 bases at J, with 13 bases between. The CDR3 sequence is 15 residues long. This CDR3 reads CASNKGGSSYNEQFF. DNA of the CDR3: TGTGCCAGCAACAAGGGAGGCAGCTCCTACAATGAGCAGTTCTTC.

The genes are TRBV3-1 (or the pseudogene TRBV3-2) and TRBJ1-2, with TRBD1 matching 10 bases. The CDR3 covers 16 residues. The germline V gene has CDR1 LGHDT and CDR2 YNNKEL (reference sequence). Trimming removed 2 bases from V and 7 bases from J; junction bases left unmatched: 10. The CDR3 nucleotides are TGTGCCAGCAGCCAATTTTTCGGGACAGGGGTATCTGGCTACACCTTC. Translated: CASSQFFGTGVSGYTF.

The chain couples TRBV7-9 to TRBJ1-1; D call uncertain. The CDR3 loop spans 11 amino acids. The V gene's germline CDR1 is SEHNR and CDR2 FQNEAQ (reference sequence). With 5 bases removed from V and 1 base from J, the gap between germline ends came to 2 bases. CDR3 nucleotide sequence: TGTGCCAGCAGCCAGAACACTGAAGCTTTCTTT. Amino acids: CASSQNTEAFF.

This chain joins TRBV2 and TRBJ2-1, with TRBD1 as a possible D gene (6 bases). The CDR3 consists of 13 residues. The germline V gene encodes CDR1 SNHLY and CDR2 FYNNEI. The V end lost 6 bases, the J end lost 5 bases, and 11 bases lay between the germline ends. CDR3 nucleotide sequence: TGTGCCAGCAGACTAACAGGGCACAATGAGCAGTTCTTC. Translation gives CASRLTGHNEQFF.

The chain carries TRBV2 and TRBJ1-1; D gene uncertain. Trimming removed 6 bases from V and 1 base from J, with 6 bases in between. The V gene's germline CDR1 is SNHLY and CDR2 FYNNEI. CDR3 length: 12 amino acids. The CDR3 sequence: CASRPGNTEAFF. The CDR3 DNA follows: TGTGCCAGCAGACCCGGGAACACTGAAGCTTTCTTT.